The source of this TCR beta chain is a study of beta chain features in type 1 diabetes. Study as a whole: Summed over all samples, the examined sorted cells came to some 99 million. Overall study results and limits: Using cDNA template may skew counts toward highly expressing activated cells. All four CD4+ subsets from Type 1 diabetes patients carried moderately but significantly shorter TCRB CDR3s.

The ends were cut back, 0 bases at V and 3 bases at J, with 7 bases in the middle. This CDR3 is 13 amino acids long. Germline values: CDR1 SGDLS, CDR2 YYNGEE. As regards this clone: The antigen is not known.

What was sequenced were expressed TCRB transcripts, since all of the isolated RNA had been reverse transcribed. Using immunoSEQ multiplex PCR, the repertoire was profiled, and TCRdb retains in-frame clones only, with some absent. Of fewer than 350,000 clones in the sample, approximately 15% were seen once. The sequencing sample was made of naive CD4+ T cells from blood. The source is a man aged 18 to 29 with type 1 diabetes. The V call is TRBV9, the J call TRBJ2-7; D unclear. The CDR3 bases are TGTGCCAGCAGCGTAGTTGGCGGCTACGAGCAGTACTTC. This translates into CASSVVGGYEQYF. The entire variable domain, with the rest obtained from reference TRBV9 and TRBJ2-7, is as follows: DSGVTQTPKHLITATGQRVTLRCSPRSGDLSVYWYQQSLDQGLQFLIQYYNGEERAKGNILERFSAQQFPDLHSELNLSSLELGDSALYFCASSVVGGYEQYFGPGTRLTVT.